Following are 9 T cell receptor beta chains from one sample sequenced in a study of CD8 T cells in ankylosing spondylitis. Notes on the study in general: Apparently characteristic of ankylosing spondylitis blood was a TCR beta motif (under ten highly homologous variants).

TCRdb reprocessed the 5' RACE reads with MiXCR, giving one entry per CDR3 protein. This sample has about 800,000 distinct CDR3 sequences; about 11% occur once, and the top ten carry approximately 0.46%. Antigen specificity for these receptors is unknown. The sequenced sample was blood, either unsorted or a sorted T cell fraction (not recorded which). These receptors all come from a male donor with ankylosing spondylitis.

The gene calls are TRBV12-3 or TRBV12-4 and TRBJ1-2, with D maybe TRBD1 (6 bases). The length of the CDR3 is 13 residues. The V gene lost 3 bases and the J gene lost 5 bases, with 10 bases spanning the gap. CDR3 sequence reads: CASSFDRSYGYTF. The CDR3 DNA follows: TGTGCCAGCAGTTTTGACAGGTCATATGGCTACACCTTC.

The chain combines TRBV20-1 with TRBJ2-6, with D possibly being TRBD1 (6 bases). The CDR3 extends over 15 amino acids. The V end was cut by 1 base, the J end by 4 bases, with 11 bases between. Germline-derived CDR1 and CDR2 are DFQATT and SNEGSKA (reference sequence). CDR3 coding DNA: TGCAGTGCTAGAGCCCCAGGGGCAGGGGCCAACGTCCTGACTTTC. This encodes CSARAPGAGANVLTF.

This rearrangement joins TRBV9 to TRBJ1-1; D unresolved. The CDR3 covers 14 residues. Germline V gene lookup returns CDR1 SGDLS and CDR2 YYNGEE. Trimming took off 2 bases at V and 3 bases at J, with 11 bases between the two ends. CDR3 DNA: TGTGCCAGCAGCGTGACGGGTCATCACACTGAAGCTTTCTTT. Its translation is CASSVTGHHTEAFF.

This clonotype has only one observation. The chain couples TRBV19 to TRBJ1-5; D is ambiguous. V was clipped by 2 bases and J by 3 bases, with 8 bases between them. The CDR3 consists of 14 residues. From germline, CDR1 is LNHDA and CDR2 SQIVND (reference sequence). The CDR3 sequence is CASSISGNNQPQHF. As DNA, the CDR3 is TGTGCCAGTAGTATATCTGGGAACAATCAGCCCCAGCATTTT.

V and J are TRBV4-3 and TRBJ1-4; D not certain. The length of the CDR3 is 15 residues. Germline CDR1 and CDR2: LGHNA and YSLEER. The V end was cut by 4 bases, the J end by 7 bases, with 16 bases between. CDR3 in amino acids: CASSPQKVLGEKLFF. CDR3 DNA sequence: TGCGCCAGCAGCCCCCAAAAGGTTTTGGGTGAAAAACTGTTTTTT.

In this sample, this clonotype turned up a few times. This chain connects TRBV4-3 to TRBJ2-7, with D perhaps being TRBD1 or TRBD2 (7 bases each). Germline V gene lookup returns CDR1 LGHNA and CDR2 YSLEER. Trimming left V 1 base short and J 2 bases short, with 15 bases between. This CDR3 has 16 amino acids. This CDR3 reads CASSQVQGEGPYEQYF. The DNA of the CDR3 is TGCGCCAGCAGCCAAGTTCAGGGGGAGGGCCCCTACGAGCAGTACTTC.

This clonotype was observed a few times. The V call is TRBV11-2, the J call TRBJ2-5; 7 positions match TRBD2. The CDR3 totals 14 residues. J was trimmed by 2 bases and V by 3 bases; bases with no gene match: 3. CDR1 is SGHAT, CDR2 FQNNGV, per germline. CDR3 sequence: CASSFTAGQETQYF. The CDR3 DNA follows: TGTGCCAGCAGCTTCACAGCGGGACAAGAGACCCAGTACTTC.

There are a few counts of this clonotype. V and J are TRBV18 and TRBJ2-7, with D perhaps matching TRBD1 or TRBD2 (5 bases each). This CDR3 has 14 residues. V was pared by 7 bases and J by 0 bases, with 13 bases between. Per the germline V gene, CDR1 is KGHSH and CDR2 is LQKENI. The CDR3 DNA reads as TGTGCCAGCTTCCCGGCAGGGAGCTCCTACGAGCAGTACTTC. Protein sequence: CASFPAGSSYEQYF.

This clonotype was observed at least ten times. The CDR3 reads CASSYRSEQYF. Written as DNA, the CDR3 is TGTGCCAGCAGTTATCGAAGCGAGCAGTACTTC. The rearrangement links TRBV12-3 or TRBV12-4 to TRBJ2-7; D remains ambiguous. Trimming took off 4 bases at V and 6 bases at J, with 7 bases between the two ends. The CDR3 is made up of 11 amino acids.